Below, 17 T cell receptor beta chains from the same sample are listed, as sequenced in a study of blood T cell repertoires in COVID-19. Sequenced by immunoSEQ multiplex PCR; TCRdb stores in-frame clones only, minus some. This sample yields 88,000 or so clones, of which approximately 89% are seen a single time; roughly 2.1% belongs to the top ten. Sequenced input: peripheral blood. The receptors come from a man aged 50 or older with acute or convalescent COVID-19.

V gene TRBV7-6 combines with J gene TRBJ2-5, with 15 bases lining up with TRBD2. The CDR3 length is 17 residues. With 3 bases clipped from V and 4 bases from J, the junction kept 6 bases outside the gene matches. Germline V gene lookup returns CDR1 SGHVS and CDR2 FNYEAQ. CDR3 sequence: CASSFRTSGGAGETQYF. As DNA, the CDR3 is TGTGCCAGCAGCTTTCGGACTAGCGGGGGGGCAGGAGAGACCCAGTACTTC.

This clone was picked up one time. The V and J genes are TRBV18 and TRBJ1-1, with D maybe TRBD1 (5 bases). The V end was cut by 3 bases, the J end by 0 bases, with 8 bases between. Germline V CDR1 and CDR2: KGHSH, LQKENI. CDR3 length: 14 residues. CDR3 in DNA: TGTGCCAGCTCACCGACAGCCCTGAACACTGAAGCTTTCTTT. Its protein is CASSPTALNTEAFF.

The chain uses TRBV11-2 and TRBJ1-6, with a weak D call TRBD1 (6 bases). The V gene lost 5 bases and the J gene lost 9 bases, with 17 bases spanning the gap. Germline-derived CDR1 and CDR2 are SGHAT and FQNNGV. The CDR3 has 15 residues. CDR3 bases: TGTGCCAGCAGCCCCAGGGGAGGGGCTGGTTCACCCCTCCACTTT. Translating gives CASSPRGGAGSPLHF.

This clone was detected a few times. V is TRBV3-1 (or the pseudogene TRBV3-2) and J is TRBJ1-6; 9 positions match TRBD1. The CDR3 has 15 amino acids. Per the germline V gene, CDR1 is LGHDT and CDR2 is YNNKEL (reference sequence). The V segment lost 4 bases and the J segment 6 bases; nucleotides outside the gene matches: 4. The CDR3 region is CASSRGTGFNSPLHF. The CDR3 bases are TGTGCCAGCAGCCGCGGGACAGGGTTTAATTCACCCCTCCACTTT.

The chain combines TRBV6-4 with TRBJ1-2; unclear D gene. The germline V gene encodes CDR1 MRHNA and CDR2 SNTAGT. The CDR3 extends over 16 amino acids. Deletions cut 5 bases from V and 4 bases from J, with 20 bases between. The CDR3 DNA reads TGTGCCAGCAGTACCACCTCCCCACCAGTGATCTATGGCTACACCTTC. Protein: CASSTTSPPVIYGYTF.

This chain links TRBV24-1 with TRBJ2-2, with 7 positions matching TRBD1. Per germline, CDR1 KGHDR and CDR2 SFDVKD. The CDR3 spans 17 residues. V lost 5 bases to trimming and J lost 3 bases; unmatched junction nucleotides: 11. This chain's CDR3 is CATSAAPTGLYTGELFF. The DNA of the CDR3 is TGTGCCACCAGTGCCGCGCCGACAGGGTTATACACCGGGGAGCTGTTTTTT.

This sequence joins TRBV6-5 and TRBJ1-3, with a possible D match to TRBD1 (5 bases). The CDR3 runs to 13 residues. Trimming left V 6 bases short and J 2 bases short, with 8 bases between. Germline-derived CDR1 and CDR2 are MNHEY and SVGAGI. The CDR3 sequence is CASSIRAGNTIYF. The CDR3 DNA follows: TGTGCCAGCAGCATCAGGGCTGGAAACACCATATATTTT.

The V gene is TRBV10-3, the J gene TRBJ2-5, with no clear D. The CDR3 spans 13 residues. The V and J ends lost 10 bases and 5 bases respectively, with 17 bases between them. Germline lookup yields CDR1 ENHRY and CDR2 SYGVKD. CDR3 residues: CATSSQARETQYF. As DNA, the CDR3 is TGTGCCACCTCCTCCCAGGCACGGGAGACCCAGTACTTC.

The chain recombines TRBV2 with TRBJ1-5, with D unresolved. From germline, CDR1 is SNHLY and CDR2 FYNNEI. The length of the CDR3 is 11 residues. With 6 bases removed from V and 9 bases from J, the gap between germline ends came to 9 bases. The CDR3 DNA follows: TGTGCCAGCAGGTCGTCGGGGCCCCAGCATTTT. It translates to CASRSSGPQHF.

V usage is TRBV2 and J usage is TRBJ2-4; 8 bases fit TRBD1. Germline CDR1 and CDR2: SNHLY and FYNNEI. The V segment lost 8 bases and the J segment 9 bases; nucleotides outside the gene matches: 12. There are 14 residues in the CDR3. CDR3 DNA sequence: TGTGCCAGCGGGCGAGACAGGGGCATGGGCATTCAGTACTTC. Protein: CASGRDRGMGIQYF.

The chain joins TRBV19 to TRBJ2-2; D is unclear. Trimming stripped 3 bases from V and 6 bases from J, with 8 bases between. The CDR3 is 13 amino acids. Germline values: CDR1 LNHDA, CDR2 SQIVND (reference sequence). In DNA, the CDR3 is TGTGCCAGTAGTATTATTTATCCCGGGGAGCTGTTTTTT. Protein sequence: CASSIIYPGELFF. Full variable domain (missing parts from reference TRBV19 and TRBJ2-2): DGGITQSPKYLFRKEGQNVTLSCEQNLNHDAMYWYRQDPGQGLRLIYYSQIVNDFQKGDIAEGYSVSREKKESFPLTVTSAQKNPTAFYLCASSIIYPGELFFGEGSRLTVL.

The chain is built from TRBV25-1 and TRBJ1-1; 7 bases are shared with TRBD1. Germline V gene sequence: CDR1 MGHDK, CDR2 SYGVNS. CDR3 length: 13 residues. The V and J ends lost 6 bases and 6 bases, in that order; junction bases with no gene match: 7. The DNA of the CDR3 is TGTGCCAGCAGCTACAGGGGTTGGGCTGAAGCTTTCTTT. It codes for CASSYRGWAEAFF.

The chain recombines TRBV11-2 with TRBJ2-2, with 10 bases fitting TRBD1. The CDR3 is made up of 17 amino acids. The ends lost 4 bases at V and 5 bases at J; junction bases unmatched: 10. Germline CDR1 is SGHAT and CDR2 is FQNNGV. The CDR3 region is CASSSPSGQGRTGELFF. The CDR3 DNA is TGTGCCAGCAGCTCCCCCTCGGGACAGGGGAGAACCGGGGAGCTGTTTTTT.

This clone has more than one count but fewer than ten. DNA of the CDR3: TGTGCCAGCAGTCCTTCCGGGACTAGCGTTTACGAGCAGTACTTC. This encodes CASSPSGTSVYEQYF. The rearrangement joins TRBV9 to TRBJ2-7; TRBD2 matches at 10 bases. CDR3 length: 15 residues. Looked up from germline, CDR1 is SGDLS and CDR2 is YYNGEE. The trim removed 5 bases at V and 4 bases at J, leaving 9 bases unmatched.

This clone was counted a few times. This chain connects TRBV2 to TRBJ2-1; D is possibly TRBD1 (5 bases). The V and J ends lost 1 base and 8 bases respectively, with 15 bases between them. In germline, CDR1 is SNHLY, CDR2 FYNNEI. The CDR3 runs to 15 residues. CDR3 residues: CASSEVPRDKDEQFF. CDR3 bases: TGTGCCAGCAGTGAAGTACCCAGGGATAAGGATGAGCAGTTCTTC.

With regard to this clone: The junction and the germline gene differ at one end; a read error may be behind it. The chain carries TRBV18 and TRBJ2-7, with 7 bases aligning to TRBD2. Germline V gives CDR1 KGHSH, CDR2 LQKENI. This CDR3 spans 16 amino acids. The CDR3 here is CASPPPTSSILHEQYF. CDR3 bases: TGTGCCAGCCCACCCCCGACTAGCTCAATCCTCCACGAGCAGTACTTC. Filled out from reference TRBV18 and TRBJ2-7, the complete variable domain reads NAGVMQNPRHLVRRRGQEARLRCSPMKGHSHVYWYRQLPEEGLKFMVYLQKENIIDESGMPKERFSAEFPKEGPSILRIQQVVRGDSAAYFCASPPPTSSILHEQYFGPGTRLTVT.

This clone was seen just once. CDR3 protein: CASGGKGYTEAFF. CDR3 sequence (DNA): TGTGCCAGCGGTGGGAAGGGGTACACTGAAGCTTTCTTT. The V call is TRBV12-3 or TRBV12-4, the J call TRBJ1-1; D is perhaps TRBD1 (5 bases). Trimming took 8 bases from V and 3 from J, leaving 13 bases between them. CDR3 length: 13 amino acids.